This TCR beta chain was obtained from a study of blood T cell repertoires in COVID-19. Across the study: Sources were T cells, B-cell-depleted T cells, or PBMCs; the material itself was cDNA or gDNA.

CDR3 length: 17 residues. Germline assignment: CDR1 SGHRS and CDR2 YFSETQ. V was trimmed by 0 bases and J by 1 base, leaving 13 bases between them. In the original processing: Amplified reference gene primers provided the basis for estimating nucleated cell counts. Assay used: immunoSEQ multiplex PCR; TCRdb lists only in-frame clones, some missing. The DNA gave D and trimming, while V, J and clone size come from that table. The data show some 120,000 clones, over 80% seen once. This sequence joins TRBV5-1 and TRBJ2-2, with a weak D call TRBD1 (6 bases). This clonotype was sampled from a woman aged 70-85 years with acute or convalescent COVID-19. The sequenced sample was peripheral blood. The CDR3 coding sequence is TGCGCCAGCAGCTTGGATGGGGACACCCGGAACACCGGGGAGCTGTTTTTT. It translates to CASSLDGDTRNTGELFF. Supplemented by reference TRBV5-1 and TRBJ2-2, the full variable domain reads KAGVTQTPRYLIKTRGQQVTLSCSPISGHRSVSWYQQTPGQGLQFLFEYFSETQRNKGNFPGRFSGRQFSNSRSEMNVSTLELGDSALYLCASSLDGDTRNTGELFFGEGSRLTVL.